In this sample, the clone carrying this TCR beta chain turned up a few times. Its antigen is undetermined. The entry originates in a study of post-analysis software for immune sequencing data. The CDR3 is made up of 14 amino acids. Germline assignment: CDR1 SQVTM and CDR2 ANQGSEA. With V trimmed by 6 bases and J by 9 bases, 14 bases remained unmatched. Findings of the study overall: Significantly decreased normalized Chao1 diversity was recorded for multiple sclerosis patients relative to controls. Samples from one preparation batch, clustered by F measure, grouped strongly together. Controls showed lower frequencies than patients for five or six TRBV segments, and TRBV5-6, TRBV5-1 and TRBV20-1 were among these.

Included in the TCR beta cDNA libraries were unique molecular identifiers. Some 500,000 cDNA molecules came from about 1 to 10 million T cells. Using its own MiXCR run on the PCR reads, TCRdb lists one record per CDR3 protein. This table has 700,000 to 900,000 distinct CDR3 sequences, roughly 46% appearing once. The sample consisted of blood. This chain uses TRBV29-1 with TRBJ1-1; 9 bases fit TRBD1. The sequence came from a girl between 10 and 17 years old with multiple sclerosis. The CDR3 DNA reads TGCAGCGTGGATGGACAGGGGCTGAACGCTAAAGCTTTCTTT. Translated: CSVDGQGLNAKAFF.